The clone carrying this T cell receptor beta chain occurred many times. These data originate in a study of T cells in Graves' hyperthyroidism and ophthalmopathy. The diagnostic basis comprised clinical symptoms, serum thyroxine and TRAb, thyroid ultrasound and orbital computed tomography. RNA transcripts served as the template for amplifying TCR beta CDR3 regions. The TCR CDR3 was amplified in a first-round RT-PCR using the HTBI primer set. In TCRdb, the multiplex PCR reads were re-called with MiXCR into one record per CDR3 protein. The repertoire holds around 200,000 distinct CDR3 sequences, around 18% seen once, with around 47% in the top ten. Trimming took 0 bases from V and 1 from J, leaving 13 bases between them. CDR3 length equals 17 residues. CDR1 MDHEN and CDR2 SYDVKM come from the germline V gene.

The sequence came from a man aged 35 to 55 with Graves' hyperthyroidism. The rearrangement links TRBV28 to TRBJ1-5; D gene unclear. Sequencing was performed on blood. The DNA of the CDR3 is TGTGCCAGCAGTTTATGGTATGGATCCGTGAGCAATCAGCCCCAGCATTTT. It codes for CASSLWYGSVSNQPQHF.